This paragraph covers one T cell receptor beta chain sequence. Antigen unknown. These data come from a study of glioma-infiltrating T cells after dendritic cell vaccination. Study conclusions and caveats: Only a small number of patients had complete blood and tumor samples.

This CDR3 region has 15 residues. CDR1 SGHDN and CDR2 FVKESK come from the germline V gene. The junction had 3 bases not matched to a gene; V was cut back by 1 base and J by 6 bases. Isocitrate dehydrogenase mutation was absent in all glioblastoma patients. The primer mix had 60 V beta and 13 J beta primers. Some clones are missing from TCRdb's copy, which holds only in-frame ones; the method was immunoSEQ multiplex PCR. The data contain 45,000 to 50,000 clones, 85% of them singletons. The clonotype was recovered from a human donor with glioblastoma. The material sequenced was blood, taken before dendritic cell vaccination. The rearrangement links TRBV14 to TRBJ1-6; 7 nucleotides line up with TRBD1. CDR3 residues: CASSQAGGRNSPLHF. In DNA form, the CDR3 reads TGTGCCAGCAGCCAAGCAGGGGGACGTAATTCACCCCTCCACTTT.